This section outlines one TCR beta chain sequence together with its context. The junction departs from germline at one end; a sequencing error may be responsible. The data stem from a study of CD8+CD57+ T cells in acquired aplastic anemia. For sequencing, patients were chosen who had shown expansion of CD8+CD57+ cells by flow cytometry. Each of the patients presented with severe acquired aplastic anemia. Genomic DNA, the template, was used for profiling of the TCR beta VDJ and CDR3. TCRdb ran MiXCR on the reads and lists one entry per CDR3 protein. The sample lists 150,000 to 200,000 distinct CDR3 sequences; 40% to 50% were seen once. The sequenced sample was sorted CD4+, CD8+, or CD8+CD57+ T cells (not recorded which) from PBMCs. This clonotype was sampled from a human donor with aplastic anemia.

CDR3 amino acids: CGSSESIVASGVTRETQYF. CDR3 coding DNA: TGTGGCAGCAGTGAAAGTATCGTAGCTAGCGGGGTTACCCGGGAGACCCAGTACTTC. The chain couples TRBV6-1 to TRBJ2-5, with 9 bases aligning to TRBD2. The CDR3 extends over 19 amino acids. CDR1 and CDR2 (germline): MNHNS, SASEGT.